One and the same sample provided the 32 T cell receptor beta chains below, sequenced in a study of Graves' ophthalmopathy and Graves' hyperthyroidism. The authors amplified TCR beta CDR3 regions from RNA transcripts. HTBI-primed first-round RT-PCR preceded second-round multiplex PCR. Each CDR3 protein is one row after TCRdb ran MiXCR on the multiplex PCR reads. Altogether about 620,000 distinct CDR3 sequences are present, approximately 22% being singletons, with the ten largest covering approximately 6.9%. The sample taken for sequencing was peripheral blood. These receptors originate from a woman under 30 with stable Graves' hyperthyroidism. Some clones in this sample may be carry-over from other donors' samples.

This clonotype was counted at least ten times. The rearrangement joins TRBV11-1 to TRBJ2-7, with TRBD2 matching over 13 bases. The CDR3 is 13 amino acids. The V and J ends lost 0 bases and 12 bases, in that order; junction bases with no gene match: 2. CDR1 SGHAT and CDR2 FQDESV come from the germline V gene (reference sequence). Here the CDR3 reads CASSLATSGRPYF. The CDR3 DNA sequence: TGTGCCAGCAGCTTAGCGACTAGCGGGAGGCCGTACTTC.

With regard to this clonotype: In this CDR3 the conserved last residue, phenylalanine or tryptophan, is missing, so a read error is likely. The rearrangement links TRBV20-1 to TRBJ1-5; TRBD1 might be the D (5 bases). Trimming shortened V by 1 base and J by 1 base, and 8 bases separated the two germline ends. This CDR3 comprises 14 residues. CDR1 is DFQATT and CDR2 is SNEGSKA in the germline V gene (reference sequence). Written as DNA, the CDR3 is TGCAGTGCTAGAGCGGGGGGGAGCAATCAGCCCCAGCATTCT. It encodes CSARAGGSNQPQHS.

In its sample, this clonotype was seen many times. The rearrangement joins TRBV12-3 or TRBV12-4 to TRBJ2-7; possible D gene TRBD2, 5 bases. V was shortened by 8 bases and J by 4 bases, with 12 bases between the two germline ends. CDR3 size: 12 residues. This chain's CDR3 is CASSPEGYEQYF. DNA of the CDR3: TGTGCCAGCTCACCAGAGGGTTACGAGCAGTACTTC.

The chain couples TRBV5-5 to TRBJ1-5; TRBD1 matches 7 bases. J gave up 2 bases and V 3 bases, and 5 bases lay outside the gene matches. This CDR3 is built from 15 residues. Germline V CDR1 and CDR2: SGHKS, YYEKEE (reference sequence). The DNA of the CDR3 is TGTGCCAGCAGCTCTAGACAGGGTGGCAATCAGCCCCAGCATTTT. Amino acids: CASSSRQGGNQPQHF.

This clonotype was observed a few times. The chain is built from TRBV30 and TRBJ1-2; 8 bases map to TRBD1. The length of the CDR3 is 15 residues. V shed 6 bases and J 0 bases; nucleotides not matched to a gene: 9. CDR1 and CDR2 from the germline V gene are GTSNPN and SVGIG (reference sequence). The CDR3 nucleotides read TGTGCCTGCGCACGGGACAGGTCTGCTAACTATGGCTACACCTTC. This sequence encodes CACARDRSANYGYTF.

This clonotype was picked up many times. The V gene is TRBV28, the J gene TRBJ2-7; 9 nucleotides line up with TRBD1. Germline lookup yields CDR1 MDHEN and CDR2 SYDVKM. V dropped 6 bases and J dropped 6; count of bases not matched to a gene: 12. The CDR3 is made up of 15 amino acids. The CDR3 sequence: CASSHYGTGFSEQYF. CDR3 sequence (DNA): TGTGCCAGCAGCCATTACGGGACAGGGTTCAGCGAGCAGTACTTC.

This clonotype was observed at least ten times. V is TRBV6-5 and J is TRBJ1-2, with D tentatively TRBD1 (6 bases). Trimming cost V 4 bases and J 6 bases, with 18 bases left between them. The CDR3 covers 15 residues. Per germline, CDR1 MNHEY and CDR2 SVGAGI. CDR3 DNA: TGTGCCAGCAGTTCAACAGGGAATGGGCTAGATGGCTACACCTTC. Protein sequence: CASSSTGNGLDGYTF.

This clonotype was seen repeatedly, ten times or more. The chain employs TRBV7-2 and TRBJ1-3; weak D call: TRBD1 (5 bases). Per germline, CDR1 SGHTA and CDR2 FQGNSA. There are 15 residues in the CDR3. V was cut by 6 bases and J by 8 bases, with 20 bases left in between. For the CDR3, the DNA is TGTGCCAGCAGACCTGACACTTCCCAGGGAGACACCATATATTTT. Residues: CASRPDTSQGDTIYF.

A few counts support this clonotype. The rearrangement uses TRBV5-8 and TRBJ2-5; the match to TRBD2 covers 7 bases. CDR3 length equals 14 residues. CDR1 and CDR2 (germline): SGHTS, YDEGEE. The J segment lost 1 base and the V segment lost 4 bases, leaving 4 bases of the junction unmatched. CDR3 sequence (DNA): TGTGCCAGCAGCCGGGACTATTTCCAAGAGACCCAGTACTTC. This codes for CASSRDYFQETQYF.

This clonotype was seen more than once but under ten times. The rearrangement joins TRBV7-9 to TRBJ2-5; 10 bases are a match to TRBD2. This CDR3 is 15 amino acids long. Germline V gives CDR1 SEHNR, CDR2 FQNEAQ (reference sequence). Losses at the gene ends were 7 bases for V and 5 bases for J; bases not matched to a gene: 10. CDR3 amino acids: CASNNIAGGSETQYF. The CDR3 DNA reads TGTGCCAGCAACAACATAGCGGGGGGATCCGAGACCCAGTACTTC.

This clonotype occurred many times. CDR3 DNA: TGTGCCAGCAGTTTCACGGGGGCCGAGACCCAGTACTTC. This translates into CASSFTGAETQYF. The chain employs TRBV12-3 or TRBV12-4 and TRBJ2-5; D tentatively reads TRBD1 or TRBD2 (6 bases each). The CDR3 has 13 residues. V shed 3 bases and J shed 5 bases, with 10 bases lying between them.

The V and J genes are TRBV11-1 and TRBJ2-5, with D perhaps TRBD2 (5 bases). V was clipped by 4 bases and J by 2 bases, with 14 bases between them. The V gene's germline CDR1 is SGHAT and CDR2 FQDESV (reference sequence). This CDR3 comprises 15 residues. The CDR3 nucleotides read TGTGCCAGCAGCTCCGAGGTTGGCGGGCAAGAGACCCAGTACTTC. It is translated as CASSSEVGGQETQYF.

In its sample, this clonotype was seen many times. This chain joins TRBV29-1 and TRBJ2-7; D unclear. This CDR3 has 12 amino acids. Germline lookup yields CDR1 SQVTM and CDR2 ANQGSEA. The V gene lost 2 bases and the J gene lost 2 bases, with 7 bases spanning the gap. Here the CDR3 reads CSVESVTYEQYF. In nucleotides, the CDR3 is TGCAGCGTTGAATCCGTTACCTACGAGCAGTACTTC.

This clonotype was recorded a few times. This rearrangement joins TRBV30 to TRBJ2-2, with 9 positions matching TRBD1. Losses at the gene ends were 5 bases for V and 2 bases for J; bases not matched to a gene: 6. This CDR3 is built from 15 residues. Germline-derived CDR1 and CDR2 are GTSNPN and SVGIG (reference sequence). CDR3 sequence (DNA): TGTGCCTGGGAGCCGGACAGGGGAAACACCGGGGAGCTGTTTTTT. It specifies CAWEPDRGNTGELFF. The variable domain in full, with the rest retrieved from reference TRBV30 and TRBJ2-2, is SQTIHQWPATLVQPVGSPLSLECTVEGTSNPNLYWYRQAAGRGLQLLFYSVGIGQISSEVPQNLSASRPQDRQFILSSKKLLLSDSGFYLCAWEPDRGNTGELFFGEGSRLTVL.

This clonotype came up many times. The chain joins TRBV20-1 to TRBJ1-6; 7 bases are a match to TRBD1. This CDR3 comprises 14 residues. Germline V gene data show CDR1 as DFQATT and CDR2 as SNEGSKA (reference sequence). Trimming cost V 6 bases and J 4 bases; bases outside gene matches: 6. The CDR3 DNA reads TGCAGTGCCGGGGGACAGCGATATAATTCACCCCTCCACTTT. Its protein is CSAGGQRYNSPLHF.

The J gene is TRBJ1-2, the V gene TRBV3-1; TRBD1 agrees at 10 bases. There are 16 residues in the CDR3. V shed 0 bases, J shed 4 bases, and the junction held 5 bases outside the gene matches. The V gene's germline CDR1 is LGHDT and CDR2 YNNKEL (reference sequence). DNA for the CDR3: TGTGCCAGCAGCCAAGAAGTGACAGGGGGCAGCTATGGCTACACCTTC. Its translation is CASSQEVTGGSYGYTF.

This clonotype showed up many times. This sequence joins TRBV20-1 and TRBJ2-3; D possibly matches TRBD1 or TRBD2 (6 bases each). V was shortened by 0 bases and J by 2 bases, with 12 bases between the two germline ends. Germline CDR1 and CDR2: DFQATT and SNEGSKA (reference sequence). The CDR3 covers 15 residues. The CDR3 here is CSARDVGGDTDTQYF. DNA of the CDR3: TGCAGTGCTAGAGATGTGGGGGGCGACACAGATACGCAGTATTTT.

This clonotype was found many times. The V and J genes are TRBV5-1 and TRBJ2-7, with TRBD2 as a possible D gene (5 bases). V lost 5 bases, J lost 7 bases, and 13 bases lay in between. This CDR3 contains 12 residues. The germline CDR1 and CDR2 sequences are SGHRS and YFSETQ. This CDR3 is CASSRGAKEQYF. CDR3 sequence (DNA): TGCGCCAGCAGTCGGGGAGCCAAGGAGCAGTACTTC.

This clonotype was detected ten times or more. The chain carries TRBV4-1 and TRBJ1-1; D is ambiguous. The CDR3 spans 14 residues. V lost 2 bases to trimming and J lost 5 bases, with 12 bases between them. Germline V gives CDR1 MGHRA, CDR2 YSYEKL. The CDR3 DNA reads as TGCGCCAGCAGCCAATCTATCGAGGGAACTGAAGCTTTCTTT. This sequence encodes CASSQSIEGTEAFF.

This clonotype was observed a handful of times. V is TRBV2 and J is TRBJ2-5; D remains ambiguous. Trimming took off 10 bases at V and 4 bases at J, with 13 bases between the two ends. The CDR3 loop spans 12 amino acids. Germline CDR1 reads SNHLY; CDR2 reads FYNNEI. CDR3: CATYMVGETQYF. CDR3 DNA: TGTGCCACCTACATGGTCGGAGAGACCCAGTACTTC. The full variable domain, rest sourced from reference TRBV2 and TRBJ2-5, is EPEVTQTPSHQVTQMGQEVILRCVPISNHLYFYWYRQILGQKVEFLVSFYNNEISEKSEIFDDQFSVERPDGSNFTLKIRSTKLEDSAMYFCATYMVGETQYFGPGTRLLVL.

This clonotype was recorded at least ten times. The chain combines TRBV5-5 with TRBJ1-2; TRBD1 is a possible D gene (5 bases). The V end was cut by 0 bases, the J end by 6 bases, with 18 bases between. This CDR3 is built from 16 residues. Germline V gene data show CDR1 as SGHKS and CDR2 as YYEKEE (reference sequence). The CDR3 is CASSLARGVRSHGYTF. The CDR3 DNA reads as TGTGCCAGCAGCTTGGCAAGAGGGGTCAGGAGCCATGGCTACACCTTC.

This clonotype was observed at least ten times. The rearrangement joins TRBV10-3 to TRBJ1-2; TRBD1 matches at 11 bases. The junction had 6 bases not matched to a gene; V was cut back by 6 bases and J by 3 bases. CDR3 length: 15 amino acids. CDR1 and CDR2 (germline): ENHRY, SYGVKD. CDR3 region: CAISGTGGMDYGYTF. The CDR3 nucleotides read TGTGCCATCAGCGGGACAGGGGGTATGGACTATGGCTACACCTTC.

Ten or more counts support this clonotype. One end of the junction does not line up with germline, which may come from a read error. V is TRBV12-5 and J is TRBJ1-2; unclear D gene. This CDR3 spans 15 amino acids. CDR1 is LGHNT, CDR2 FRNRAP, per germline. The CDR3 nucleotides are TGTGCTAGTGGGCCGACCATCTCGCAAGACTATGGCTGCACCTTC. It is translated as CASGPTISQDYGCTF.

This clonotype was observed a few times. The genes are TRBV7-2 and TRBJ2-5; 13 bases line up with TRBD2. This CDR3 region has 16 residues. Germline CDR1 SGHTA, CDR2 FQGNSA. With V trimmed by 4 bases and J by 2 bases, 4 bases remained unmatched. The CDR3 spells CASSSGLAGTQETQYF. The CDR3, as DNA: TGTGCCAGCAGCTCGGGACTAGCGGGGACACAAGAGACCCAGTACTTC. Using reference TRBV7-2 and TRBJ2-5 for the parts outside the CDR3, the full variable domain is GAGVSQSPSNKVTEKGKDVELRCDPISGHTALYWYRQSLGQGLEFLIYFQGNSAPDKSGLPSDRFSAERTGGSVSTLTIQRTQQEDSAVYLCASSSGLAGTQETQYFGPGTRLLVL.

This clonotype was recorded at least ten times. V usage is TRBV29-1 and J usage is TRBJ1-1, with a weak D call TRBD1 (5 bases). From germline, CDR1 is SQVTM and CDR2 ANQGSEA. Trimming left V 7 bases short and J 0 bases short, with 12 bases between. The CDR3 is 13 residues long. The DNA for the CDR3 is TGCAGCGCCAGGACGGACATGAACACTGAAGCTTTCTTT. The encoded protein is CSARTDMNTEAFF.

The chain employs TRBV12-3 or TRBV12-4 and TRBJ2-7; D is unclear. Trimming removed 1 base at V and 6 bases at J, with 13 bases between. The CDR3 is 14 residues long. CDR3: CASSLDLLSREQYF. CDR3 DNA: TGTGCCAGCAGTTTAGACCTTCTAAGTCGCGAGCAGTACTTC.

The genes are TRBV6-5 and TRBJ1-1; D not resolved. CDR1 MNHEY and CDR2 SVGAGI come from the germline V gene. This CDR3 has 15 amino acids. Trimming took 2 bases from V and 1 from J, leaving 11 bases between them. CDR3 sequence reads: CASSYDQAKNTEAFF. The CDR3 nucleotides are TGTGCCAGCAGTTACGACCAGGCTAAGAACACTGAAGCTTTCTTT.

The chain has TRBV12-3 or TRBV12-4 and TRBJ1-2, with D tentatively TRBD1 (6 bases). This CDR3 spans 13 amino acids. The germline V and J ends were trimmed by 5 bases and 7 bases, with 14 bases remaining between them. The CDR3 bases are TGTGCCAGCAGTCGGGCAGGGGATGGTGGCTACACCTTC. This sequence encodes CASSRAGDGGYTF.

Ten or more counts support this clonotype. The rearrangement uses TRBV7-9 and TRBJ1-2; no clear D. The CDR3 loop spans 13 amino acids. Looked up from germline, CDR1 is SEHNR and CDR2 is FQNEAQ (reference sequence). V was clipped by 6 bases and J by 3 bases, with 11 bases between them. This CDR3 is CASSLEPHYGYTF. Here the CDR3 DNA reads TGTGCCAGCAGTTTGGAACCTCACTATGGCTACACCTTC.

This clonotype was counted many times. The V call is TRBV28, the J call TRBJ2-7; maybe TRBD2 (5 bases). Trimming pared 1 base from V and 7 bases from J, leaving 14 bases between. The germline gives CDR1 MDHEN, CDR2 SYDVKM. The CDR3 loop spans 14 amino acids. CDR3 in amino acids: CASSLYPASGEQYF. The CDR3, as DNA: TGTGCCAGCAGTTTATATCCTGCGTCGGGGGAGCAGTACTTC.

This clonotype was observed at least ten times. The chain carries TRBV10-1 and TRBJ1-1, with 10 nucleotides matching TRBD1. V lost 6 bases, J lost 4 bases, and 17 bases stayed unmatched. This CDR3 has 18 amino acids. The germline CDR1 and CDR2 sequences are WNHNN and SYGVQD (reference sequence). Written as DNA, the CDR3 is TGCGCCAGCAGGGATAGGATGGACAGGGGGTATCGGGGCACTGAAGCTTTCTTT. It is translated as CASRDRMDRGYRGTEAFF.

This clonotype has ten or more counts. The chain recombines TRBV12-3 or TRBV12-4 with TRBJ2-7, with TRBD2 as a possible D gene (6 bases). V was pared by 5 bases and J by 3 bases, with 14 bases between. CDR3 length: 14 amino acids. The CDR3 loop reads CASSQGGGGYEQYF. The CDR3 coding sequence is TGTGCCAGCAGTCAGGGAGGAGGAGGCTACGAGCAGTACTTC.